The rows below give T cell receptor beta chains drawn from one sample of a study of T cell responses to AZD1222 COVID-19 vaccine. Libraries were prepared by immunoSEQ multiplex PCR; TCRdb keeps only in-frame clonotypes and omits some of them. The sample lists about 120,000 clones, under 95% occurring once. Sample: peripheral blood, taken 28 days after the second AZD1222 dose. These receptors were collected from an adult who received the AZD1222 COVID-19 vaccine. Both conserved end residues are trimmed from each CDR3. D genes are given only for firm matches.

NA	13	TRBV19	TRBJ2-1	ASTPNSGSGTFQF
NA	11	TRBV24-1	TRBJ1-4	ATSEGVIRKLF
NA	13	TRBV5-1	TRBJ2-7	ASSLDHGSLDEQY
TRBD1	14	TRBV7-6	TRBJ1-3	ASSPSGQGVGNTIY
NA	12	TRBV27	TRBJ1-1	ASSFKGMNTEAF
TRBD2	13	TRBV10-2	TRBJ2-1	ASTGTSGSLGEQF
TRBD2	14	TRBV15	TRBJ2-3	ATSPLGGRRSDTQY
NA	11	TRBV6-5	TRBJ1-1	ASSYRSGTEAF
NA	10	TRBV2	TRBJ2-4	ASSLAKNIQY
NA	12	TRBV18	TRBJ2-7	ASSPGVGGYEQY
TRBD1	14	TRBV6-5	TRBJ1-2	ASSYEARKGAHGYT
NA	12	TRBV20-1	TRBJ1-6	SASTGGSNSPLH
NA	12	TRBV18	TRBJ2-7	ASSLQQGIYEQY
NA	12	TRBV11-2	TRBJ2-7	ASSLDPAGFIRY
TRBD2	12	TRBV27	TRBJ2-5	ASSSGLAGETQY
NA	13	TRBV5-1	TRBJ1-1	ASSFGAGSGTEAF
NA	11	TRBV6-1	TRBJ1-1	ASTDRIDTEAF
NA	12	TRBV6-1	TRBJ2-7	ASSEQGEFYEQY